This is a list of T cell receptor beta chains from one sample in a study of T cell responses to AZD1222 COVID-19 vaccine. Sequencing used immunoSEQ multiplex PCR; TCRdb keeps in-frame clones, though not all of them. The table shows over 150,000 clones, with about nine tenths occurring only once. The material was peripheral blood, obtained on day 0 of AZD1222 vaccination. Receptors were obtained from an adult in good health. The CDR3 runs from the conserved cysteine through the conserved F or W. The D gene is left open where the match is weak. A row's size may be missing; if present it is once, few, many or a size class.

clone_size | j_call | d_call | v_call | cdr3_aa | cdr3_nt
- | TRBJ2-7 | TRBD1 | TRBV11-2 | CASTLGSAAGQGFAYEQYF | TGTGCCAGCACCCTAGGGTCCGCCGCCGGACAGGGGTTTGCCTACGAGCAGTACTTC
- | TRBJ1-5 | - | TRBV4-1 | CASSQGWTAYSNQPQHF | TGCGCCAGCAGCCAAGGCTGGACAGCTTATAGCAATCAGCCCCAGCATTTT
- | TRBJ2-7 | - | TRBV5-1 | CASSLASSATYEQYF | TGCGCCAGCAGCTTGGCGAGTAGCGCTACCTACGAGCAGTACTTC
- | TRBJ2-7 | - | TRBV5-5 | CASSWAQGPYEQYF | TGTGCCAGCAGCTGGGCCCAGGGGCCCTACGAGCAGTACTTC
- | TRBJ1-2 | - | TRBV10-1 | CASSGAARGGVVCYTF | TGCGCCAGCAGTGGGGCGGCGAGGGGTGGGGTTGTCTGCTACACCTTC
- | TRBJ2-7 | - | TRBV7-3 | CASSSGDRGGAYEQYF | TGTGCCAGCAGCTCCGGGGATCGGGGCGGAGCCTACGAGCAGTACTTC
- | TRBJ2-5 | - | TRBV23-1 | CASSVRPQETQYF | TGCGCCAGCAGTGTACGGCCCCAAGAGACCCAGTACTTC
- | TRBJ1-4 | - | TRBV28 | CASRDRGGLNEKLFF | TGTGCCAGCAGAGATCGGGGAGGACTTAATGAAAAACTGTTTTTT
- | TRBJ1-1 | TRBD1 | TRBV4-1 | CASSHVRGTVSEAFF | TGCGCCAGCAGCCACGTTAGGGGGACAGTCTCTGAAGCTTTCTTT
few | TRBJ1-2 | TRBD1 | TRBV6-5 | CASSYSGTGWGYTF | TGTGCCAGCAGTTACTCCGGGACAGGGTGGGGCTACACCTTC
- | TRBJ2-3 | TRBD2 | TRBV2 | CASSSPFSGGASDTQYF | TGTGCCAGCAGTTCACCTTTTAGCGGGGGGGCTTCGGATACGCAGTATTTT
- | TRBJ2-3 | - | TRBV3-1/TRBV3-2 | CASSREVRGTDTQYF | TGTGCCAGCAGCAGGGAAGTCCGGGGCACAGATACGCAGTATTTT
- | TRBJ2-7 | - | TRBV3-1/TRBV3-2 | CASSQRGEQYF | TGTGCCAGCAGCCAAAGGGGCGAGCAGTACTTC
- | TRBJ1-6 | - | TRBV30 | CAWNSGLDSPLHF | TGTGCCTGGAATTCCGGTTTGGACTCACCCCTCCACTTT
once | TRBJ1-2 | - | TRBV29-1 | CSAVGRGNIDGYTF | TGCAGCGCAGTAGGCAGGGGTAACATAGATGGCTACACCTTC
- | TRBJ2-5 | - | TRBV6-5 | CASSGLGQLQETQYF | TGTGCCAGCAGCGGGCTGGGACAACTGCAAGAGACCCAGTACTTC
- | TRBJ2-5 | TRBD1 | TRBV7-8 | CASRGTGFGETQYF | TGTGCCAGCAGGGGGACAGGGTTCGGGGAGACCCAGTACTTC
- | TRBJ1-2 | - | TRBV5-5 | CASISQGQGYTF | TGTGCCAGCATCTCCCAGGGGCAGGGCTACACCTTC
- | TRBJ1-2 | - | TRBV9 | CASSPTGTRRANYGYTF | TGTGCCAGCAGCCCGACCGGGACACGTCGAGCTAACTATGGCTACACCTTC
- | TRBJ2-2 | - | TRBV7-9 | CASGGTGELFF | TGTGCCAGCGGAGGCACCGGGGAGCTGTTTTTT
- | TRBJ1-6 | TRBD1 | TRBV18 | CASSPSRQGGSPLHF | TGTGCCAGCTCACCATCGAGACAGGGAGGTTCACCCCTCCACTTT
- | TRBJ1-5 | - | TRBV19 | CASTLQGSNQPQHF | TGTGCCAGCACCCTTCAGGGAAGCAATCAGCCCCAGCATTTT
- | TRBJ2-1 | - | TRBV7-3 | CASSLKTPAGYNEQFF | TGTGCCAGCAGTCTTAAAACCCCGGCGGGATACAATGAGCAGTTCTTC
- | TRBJ1-2 | - | TRBV5-1 | CASKVHLNYGYTF | TGCGCCAGCAAAGTACACCTTAACTATGGCTACACCTTC
- | TRBJ1-3 | - | TRBV3-1/TRBV3-2 | CASSHHRVPGNTIYF | TGTGCCAGCAGCCACCACAGGGTACCTGGAAACACCATATATTTT
- | TRBJ2-2 | - | TRBV18 | CASSPRTARRTNTGELFF | TGTGCCAGCTCACCACGGACCGCTAGGCGGACGAACACCGGGGAGCTGTTTTTT
- | TRBJ2-7 | TRBD1 | TRBV5-5 | CASSLVRGSIYEQYF | TGTGCCAGCAGCTTGGTCAGGGGGTCTATCTACGAGCAGTACTTC
- | TRBJ1-4 | - | TRBV5-5 | CASSLMTADEKLFF | TGTGCCAGCAGCTTGATGACAGCGGATGAAAAACTGTTTTTT
- | TRBJ2-5 | TRBD2 | TRBV6-5 | CASSSGTSGGQETQYF | TGTGCCAGCAGTTCCGGGACTAGCGGAGGACAAGAGACCCAGTACTTC
- | TRBJ1-2 | TRBD1 | TRBV28 | CASIQGVGGNPGYTF | TGTGCCAGCATCCAGGGGGTTGGGGGGAACCCTGGCTACACCTTC
- | TRBJ2-7 | - | TRBV10-3 | CAISQQGLSYEQYF | TGTGCCATCAGCCAGCAGGGCCTCTCCTACGAGCAGTACTTC
- | TRBJ2-3 | - | TRBV7-8 | CASSLDRSNTDTQYF | TGTGCCAGCAGTCTAGACAGGTCAAACACAGATACGCAGTATTTT
few | TRBJ2-7 | - | TRBV30 | CAWSVGSPPYEQYF | TGTGCCTGGAGTGTTGGCAGTCCACCCTACGAGCAGTACTTC
- | TRBJ1-5 | TRBD1 | TRBV24-1 | CAPLYRRQGGHGNQPQHF | TGTGCCCCCCTATACCGGAGACAGGGCGGGCATGGCAATCAGCCCCAGCATTTT
once | TRBJ2-1 | TRBD2 | TRBV7-3 | CASSPTRLAGSNEQFF | TGTGCCAGCAGCCCGACTCGGCTAGCGGGGTCCAATGAGCAGTTCTTC
few | TRBJ1-1 | TRBD1 | TRBV28 | CASSPAGQGDTEAFF | TGTGCCAGCAGTCCAGCGGGGCAGGGGGACACTGAAGCTTTCTTT
- | TRBJ1-5 | - | TRBV25-1 | CASSAGGPQHF | TGTGCCAGCAGTGCAGGTGGTCCCCAGCATTTT
- | TRBJ1-1 | - | TRBV28 | CASSLPTGNTEAFF | TGTGCCAGCAGTCTCCCTACAGGTAACACTGAAGCTTTCTTT
- | TRBJ2-7 | TRBD1 | TRBV4-1 | CASSLGQGPIVGQYF | TGCGCCAGCAGCCTCGGACAGGGACCGATTGTTGGGCAGTACTTC
- | TRBJ2-5 | - | TRBV19 | CASSRLGSTRETQYF | TGTGCCAGTAGTAGATTGGGGTCGACTAGAGAGACCCAGTACTTC
- | TRBJ1-1 | TRBD1 | TRBV7-8 | CASSLGTGGEAFF | TGTGCCAGCAGCTTAGGGACAGGGGGTGAAGCTTTCTTT
- | TRBJ1-3 | - | TRBV4-3 | CASSQEAGRGAYSGNTIYF | TGCGCCAGCAGCCAAGAGGCAGGGAGAGGCGCGTACTCTGGAAACACCATATATTTT
once | TRBJ1-6 | - | TRBV28 | CASSLPDNYNSPLHF | TGTGCCAGCAGTTTGCCGGACAACTATAATTCACCCCTCCACTTT
- | TRBJ2-2 | - | TRBV9 | CASSVGNSQYGELFF | TGTGCCAGCAGCGTAGGTAACTCCCAGTACGGGGAGCTGTTTTTT
many | TRBJ1-5 | TRBD1 | TRBV6-4 | CASSDPRTGRDQPQHF | TGTGCCAGCAGTGACCCTAGGACAGGGAGGGACCAGCCCCAGCATTTT
once | TRBJ2-5 | - | TRBV2 | CASSDRTGKETQYF | TGTGCCAGCAGTGATCGGACGGGGAAAGAGACCCAGTACTTC
- | TRBJ1-6 | TRBD1 | TRBV3-1/TRBV3-2 | CASSQEVVGTGSGNSPLHF | TGTGCCAGCAGCCAAGAGGTAGTGGGGACAGGGTCGGGCAATTCACCCCTCCACTTT
- | TRBJ1-1 | - | TRBV4-3 | CASSPSTGDAWTEAFF | TGCGCCAGCAGCCCTTCAACGGGTGACGCGTGGACTGAAGCTTTCTTT
- | TRBJ1-1 | - | TRBV11-3 | CASSPPGQDTEAFF | TGTGCCAGCAGCCCCCCGGGGCAGGACACTGAAGCTTTCTTT